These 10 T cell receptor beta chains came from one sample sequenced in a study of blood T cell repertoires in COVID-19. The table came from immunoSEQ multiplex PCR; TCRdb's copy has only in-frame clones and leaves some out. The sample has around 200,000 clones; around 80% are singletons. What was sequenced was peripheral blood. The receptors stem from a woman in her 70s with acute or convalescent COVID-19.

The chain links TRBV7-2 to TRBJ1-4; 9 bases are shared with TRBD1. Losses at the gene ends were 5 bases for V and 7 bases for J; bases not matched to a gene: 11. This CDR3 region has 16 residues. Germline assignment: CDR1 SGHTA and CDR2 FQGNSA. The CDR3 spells CASSLGQGSGREKLFF. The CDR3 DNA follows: TGTGCCAGCAGCCTTGGACAGGGGTCCGGACGTGAAAAACTGTTTTTT. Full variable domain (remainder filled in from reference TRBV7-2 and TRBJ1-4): GAGVSQSPSNKVTEKGKDVELRCDPISGHTALYWYRQSLGQGLEFLIYFQGNSAPDKSGLPSDRFSAERTGGSVSTLTIQRTQQEDSAVYLCASSLGQGSGREKLFFGSGTQLSVL.

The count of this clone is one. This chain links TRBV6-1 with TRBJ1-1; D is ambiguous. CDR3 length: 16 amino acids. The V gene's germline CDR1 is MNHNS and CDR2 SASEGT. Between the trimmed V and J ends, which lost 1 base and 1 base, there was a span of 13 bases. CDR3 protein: CASSEVPLVRNTEAFF. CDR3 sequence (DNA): TGTGCCAGCAGTGAAGTCCCCCTCGTCCGGAACACTGAAGCTTTCTTT.

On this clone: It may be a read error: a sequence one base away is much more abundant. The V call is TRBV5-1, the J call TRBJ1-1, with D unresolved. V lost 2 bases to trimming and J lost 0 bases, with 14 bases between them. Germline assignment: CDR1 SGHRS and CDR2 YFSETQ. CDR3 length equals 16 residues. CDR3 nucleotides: TGCGCCAGCAGCTTAGACCAGGAGGTTCTGAACACTGAAGCTTTCTTT. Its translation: CASSLDQEVLNTEAFF.

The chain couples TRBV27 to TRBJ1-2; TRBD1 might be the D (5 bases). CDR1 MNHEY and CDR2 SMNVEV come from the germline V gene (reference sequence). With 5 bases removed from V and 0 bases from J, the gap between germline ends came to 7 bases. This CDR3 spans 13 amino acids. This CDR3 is CASSEDTNYGYTF. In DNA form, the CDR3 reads TGTGCCAGCAGTGAGGACACTAACTATGGCTACACCTTC.

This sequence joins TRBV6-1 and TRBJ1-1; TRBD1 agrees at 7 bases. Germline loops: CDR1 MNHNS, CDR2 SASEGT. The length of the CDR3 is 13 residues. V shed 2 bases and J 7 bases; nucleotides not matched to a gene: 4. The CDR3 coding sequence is TGTGCCAGCAGTGAACAGGACAGGAATGAAGCTTTCTTT. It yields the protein CASSEQDRNEAFF.

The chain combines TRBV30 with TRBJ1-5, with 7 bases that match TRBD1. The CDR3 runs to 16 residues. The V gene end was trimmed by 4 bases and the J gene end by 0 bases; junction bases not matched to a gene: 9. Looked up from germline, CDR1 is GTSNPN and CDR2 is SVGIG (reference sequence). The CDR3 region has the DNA TGTGCCTGGAAACGGGAGGGGGCTAATAGCAATCAGCCCCAGCATTTT. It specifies CAWKREGANSNQPQHF. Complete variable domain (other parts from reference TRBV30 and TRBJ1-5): SQTIHQWPATLVQPVGSPLSLECTVEGTSNPNLYWYRQAAGRGLQLLFYSVGIGQISSEVPQNLSASRPQDRQFILSSKKLLLSDSGFYLCAWKREGANSNQPQHFGDGTRLSIL.

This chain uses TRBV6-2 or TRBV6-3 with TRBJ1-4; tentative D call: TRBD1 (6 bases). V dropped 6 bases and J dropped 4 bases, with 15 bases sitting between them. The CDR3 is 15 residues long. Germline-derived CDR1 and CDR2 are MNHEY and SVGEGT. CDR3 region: CASSDADSLNEKLFF. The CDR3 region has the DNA TGTGCCAGCAGCGACGCGGACAGTCTTAATGAAAAACTGTTTTTT.

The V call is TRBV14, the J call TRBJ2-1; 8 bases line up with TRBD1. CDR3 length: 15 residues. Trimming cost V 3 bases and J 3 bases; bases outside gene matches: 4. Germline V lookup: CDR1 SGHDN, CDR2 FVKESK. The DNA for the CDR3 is TGTGCCAGCAGCCAGGGACAGGCCTTCTACAATGAGCAGTTCTTC. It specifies CASSQGQAFYNEQFF.

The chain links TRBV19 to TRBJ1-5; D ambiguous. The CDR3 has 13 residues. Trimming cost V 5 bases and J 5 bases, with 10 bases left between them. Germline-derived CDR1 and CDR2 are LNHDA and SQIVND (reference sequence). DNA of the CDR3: TGTGCCAGTAGTGAGCAGGTGGATCAGCCCCAGCATTTT. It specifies CASSEQVDQPQHF.

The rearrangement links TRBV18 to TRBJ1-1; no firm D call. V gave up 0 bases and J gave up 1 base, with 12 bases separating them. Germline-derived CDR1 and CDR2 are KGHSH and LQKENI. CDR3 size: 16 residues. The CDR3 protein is CASSPPASRENTEAFF. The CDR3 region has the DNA TGTGCCAGCTCACCACCGGCATCGAGGGAGAACACTGAAGCTTTCTTT.